The sequence of this T cell receptor beta chain was determined in a study of patients and donors after allogeneic stem cell transplantation (dated by TCRdb to about 2020). The table lists this clonotype with many counts. This clone's antigen is unknown. Base-call qualities are not available, and no considerably larger clone is one nucleotide away. Library method: RT-PCR. The sample was run on a NextSeq 550. TCRdb reanalyzed the raw reads on its own, using fastp at Q25 for trimming and MiXCR for clone calling, and kept in-frame beta chains. Rows merge per CDR3 protein into single entries with the most common DNA and genes. The sample yields approximately 410,000 distinct CDR3 sequences; roughly 17% were counted once. Of the sample, less than 8.5% is held by the ten largest clones. The V end loses 1 base and the J end loses 5 bases, and a stretch of 9 bases separates them. Including cysteine and phenylalanine, the CDR3 has 13 amino acids. Only the CDR3 region is kept as DNA, spanning 39 bases read in frame from base 1.

The sequenced sample was blood, either unsorted or a sorted T cell fraction (not recorded which). Rearrangement joined TRBV12-3 or TRBV12-4 to TRBJ2-7, with no confidently assigned D gene. The clonotype was recovered from a human donor who was either an allogeneic HSCT recipient or a stem cell or donor lymphocyte infusion donor (not recorded which). It is not recorded whose cells these are; they may come from a transplant donor. The base sequence is TGTGCCAGCAGTTTAGTGGGGTTGAACGAGCAGTACTTC. Protein translation: CASSLVGLNEQYF.